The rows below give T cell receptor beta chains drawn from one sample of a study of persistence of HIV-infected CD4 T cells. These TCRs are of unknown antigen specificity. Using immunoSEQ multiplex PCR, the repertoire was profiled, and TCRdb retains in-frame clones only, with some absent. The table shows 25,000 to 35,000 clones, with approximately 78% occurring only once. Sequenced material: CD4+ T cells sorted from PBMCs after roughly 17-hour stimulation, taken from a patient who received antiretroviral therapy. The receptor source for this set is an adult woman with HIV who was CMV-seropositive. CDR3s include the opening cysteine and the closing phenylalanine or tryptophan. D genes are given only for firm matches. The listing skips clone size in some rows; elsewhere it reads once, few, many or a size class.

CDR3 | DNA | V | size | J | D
CASSPGFMENTEAFF | TGTGCCAGCAGCCCAGGGTTTATGGAGAACACTGAAGCTTTCTTT | TRBV7-8 | once | TRBJ1-1 | NA
CASSLRIVGRTDYGYTF | TGTGCCAGCAGCTTAAGAATAGTGGGACGGACCGACTATGGCTACACCTTC | TRBV5-6 | NA | TRBJ1-2 | NA
CASSEPLARGTRQYF | TGTGCCAGCAGTGAACCATTAGCCCGGGGGACGAGGCAGTATTTT | TRBV2 | once | TRBJ2-3 | NA
CATNGGATNEKLFF | TGTGCCACCAACGGAGGGGCTACTAATGAAAAACTGTTTTTT | TRBV28 | NA | TRBJ1-4 | NA
CASSQVSRPWPYEQYF | TGTGCCAGCAGCCAAGTAAGTCGACCTTGGCCCTACGAGCAGTACTTC | TRBV14 | NA | TRBJ2-7 | NA
CASSEGTVRNQPQHF | TGTGCCAGCAGTGAAGGAACAGTTCGCAATCAGCCCCAGCATTTT | TRBV6-1 | NA | TRBJ1-5 | NA
CASTPSQGHQPQHF | TGTGCCAGCACTCCTAGTCAGGGGCATCAGCCCCAGCATTTT | TRBV27 | NA | TRBJ1-5 | NA
CASSATSRDRGRGYTF | TGTGCCAGCAGTGCTACGAGCCGGGACAGGGGACGTGGCTACACCTTC | TRBV25-1 | NA | TRBJ1-2 | TRBD1
CASSSDDRVGRGEAFF | TGCGCCAGCAGCTCCGACGACAGGGTCGGTCGTGGGGAAGCTTTCTTT | TRBV5-1 | NA | TRBJ1-1 | TRBD1
CASSAVFNGDTQYF | TGTGCCAGCAGTGCTGTCTTCAACGGGGATACGCAGTATTTT | TRBV2 | NA | TRBJ2-3 | NA
CASSQGGGPETQYF | TGCGCCAGCAGCCAAGGGGGGGGGCCGGAGACCCAGTACTTC | TRBV4-1 | NA | TRBJ2-5 | NA
CASSFFASGTGELFF | TGTGCCAGCAGCTTCTTTGCTAGCGGTACCGGGGAGCTGTTTTTT | TRBV7-3 | NA | TRBJ2-2 | TRBD2
CASSLVGTNEAFF | TGTGCCAGCAGCTTGGTAGGGACCAATGAAGCTTTCTTT | TRBV5-4 | NA | TRBJ1-1 | NA
CASSRSSGPHNEQFF | TGTGCCAGTAGTAGATCCTCTGGCCCTCACAATGAGCAGTTCTTC | TRBV19 | NA | TRBJ2-1 | NA
CASSAVSRQETQYF | TGCGCCAGCAGTGCGGTTTCGAGACAAGAGACCCAGTACTTC | TRBV10-2 | NA | TRBJ2-5 | NA
CASSSKRRTNTGELFF | TGTGCCAGCAGCTCCAAAAGGAGAACGAACACCGGGGAGCTGTTTTTT | TRBV7-2 | NA | TRBJ2-2 | NA
CASRDGGQKNSPLHF | TGCGCCAGCAGGGACGGGGGACAGAAGAATTCACCCCTCCACTTT | TRBV5-1 | NA | TRBJ1-6 | TRBD1
CASSRTGRSEAFF | TGTGCCAGCAGCCGAACTGGAAGGTCTGAAGCTTTCTTT | TRBV5-6 | NA | TRBJ1-1 | NA
CAWSGGQGVGRGTEAFF | TGTGCCTGGAGTGGGGGACAGGGGGTCGGTCGGGGCACTGAAGCTTTCTTT | TRBV30 | NA | TRBJ1-1 | TRBD1
CASSEAGTGNYEQYF | TGCGCCAGCAGTGAGGCCGGGACAGGGAACTACGAGCAGTACTTC | TRBV10-1 | NA | TRBJ2-7 | TRBD1
CASSLGQVIGELFF | TGTGCCAGCAGTTTGGGACAGGTTATCGGGGAGCTGTTTTTT | TRBV6-5 | NA | TRBJ2-2 | TRBD1
CASSSGFGNIQYF | TGTGCCAGCAGCTCGGGTTTCGGGAACATTCAGTACTTC | TRBV7-3 | NA | TRBJ2-4 | NA
CASSLTTGQNTEAFF | TGTGCCAGCAGCTTGACGACAGGTCAAAACACTGAAGCTTTCTTT | TRBV11-3 | NA | TRBJ1-1 | NA
CASSLGAGQETQYF | TGTGCCAGCAGCTTAGGCGCAGGGCAAGAGACCCAGTACTTC | TRBV7-9 | NA | TRBJ2-5 | NA
CASSLLFDSEAFF | TGCGCCAGCAGCTTGTTGTTTGACAGCGAAGCTTTCTTT | TRBV5-1 | few | TRBJ1-1 | NA
CASSPRTGVISVLHF | TGCGCCAGCAGCCCGCGAACAGGGGTTATTAGTGTCCTCCACTTT | TRBV5-1 | medium-sized | TRBJ1-6 | TRBD1
CASSLYQGAKYNEQFF | TGTGCCAGCAGCTTGTATCAGGGGGCAAAGTACAATGAGCAGTTCTTC | TRBV5-8 | NA | TRBJ2-1 | TRBD1